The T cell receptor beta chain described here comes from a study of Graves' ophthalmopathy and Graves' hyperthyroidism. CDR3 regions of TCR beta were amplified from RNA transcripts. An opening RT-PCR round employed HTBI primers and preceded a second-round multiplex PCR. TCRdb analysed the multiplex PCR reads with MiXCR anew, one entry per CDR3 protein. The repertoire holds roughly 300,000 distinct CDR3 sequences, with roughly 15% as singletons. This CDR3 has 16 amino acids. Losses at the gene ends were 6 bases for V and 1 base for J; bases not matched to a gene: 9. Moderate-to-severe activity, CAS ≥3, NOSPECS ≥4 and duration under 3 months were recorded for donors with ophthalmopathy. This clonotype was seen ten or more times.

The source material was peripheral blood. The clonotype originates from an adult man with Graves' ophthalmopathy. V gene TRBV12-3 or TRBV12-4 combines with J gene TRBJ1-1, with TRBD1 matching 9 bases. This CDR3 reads CASRPRLDRGNTEAFF. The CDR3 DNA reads TGTGCCAGCAGACCTCGGTTGGACAGGGGGAACACTGAAGCTTTCTTT.